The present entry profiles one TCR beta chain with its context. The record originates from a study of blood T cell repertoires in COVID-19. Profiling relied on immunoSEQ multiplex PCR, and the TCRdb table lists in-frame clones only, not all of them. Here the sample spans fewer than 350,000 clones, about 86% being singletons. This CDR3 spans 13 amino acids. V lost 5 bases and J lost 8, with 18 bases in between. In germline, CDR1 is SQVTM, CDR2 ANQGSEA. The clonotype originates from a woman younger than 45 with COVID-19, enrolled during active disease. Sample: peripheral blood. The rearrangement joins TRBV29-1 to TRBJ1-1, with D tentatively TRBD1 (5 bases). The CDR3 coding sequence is TGCAGCGTTCTCTCTAGGCAGGGCACGGAAGCTTTCTTT. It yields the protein CSVLSRQGTEAFF. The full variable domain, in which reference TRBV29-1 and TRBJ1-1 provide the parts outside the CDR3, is SAVISQKPSRDICQRGTSLTIQCQVDSQVTMMFWYRQQPGQSLTLIATANQGSEATYESGFVIDKFPISRPNLTFSTLTVSNMSPEDSSIYLCSVLSRQGTEAFFGQGTRLTVV.